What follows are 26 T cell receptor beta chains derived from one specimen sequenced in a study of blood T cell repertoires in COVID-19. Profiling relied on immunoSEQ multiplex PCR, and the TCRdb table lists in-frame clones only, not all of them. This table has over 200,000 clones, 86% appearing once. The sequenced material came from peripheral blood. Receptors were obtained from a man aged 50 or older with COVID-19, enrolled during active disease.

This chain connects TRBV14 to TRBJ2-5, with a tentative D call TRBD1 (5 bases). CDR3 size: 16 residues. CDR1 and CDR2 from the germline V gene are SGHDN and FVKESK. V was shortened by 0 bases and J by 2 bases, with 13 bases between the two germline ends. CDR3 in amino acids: CASSQDQQGKQETQYF. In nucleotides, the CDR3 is TGTGCCAGCAGCCAAGATCAGCAGGGTAAACAAGAGACCCAGTACTTC.

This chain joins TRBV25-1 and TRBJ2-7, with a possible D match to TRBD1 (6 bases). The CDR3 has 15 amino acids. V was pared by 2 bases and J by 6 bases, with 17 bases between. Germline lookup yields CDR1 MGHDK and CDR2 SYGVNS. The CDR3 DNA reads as TGTGCCAGCAGTGAAGATGACAGGTTACGTCCCGAGCAGTACTTC. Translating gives CASSEDDRLRPEQYF.

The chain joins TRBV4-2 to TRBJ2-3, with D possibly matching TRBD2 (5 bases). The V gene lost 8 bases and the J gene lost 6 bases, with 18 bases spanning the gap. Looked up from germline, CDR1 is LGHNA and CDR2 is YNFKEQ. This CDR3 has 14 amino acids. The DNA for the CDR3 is TGTGCCAGCCGGACTCCTGGCACCTCCGATACGCAGTATTTT. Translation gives CASRTPGTSDTQYF.

The chain's CDR3 is CASSLEGRPNTIYF. CDR3 DNA: TGTGCCAGCAGCTTAGAAGGCAGGCCCAACACCATATATTTT. This chain joins TRBV7-2 and TRBJ1-3, with D hard to call. The V end was cut by 1 base, the J end by 7 bases, with 11 bases between. Germline CDR1 reads SGHTA; CDR2 reads FQGNSA. This CDR3 has 14 residues.

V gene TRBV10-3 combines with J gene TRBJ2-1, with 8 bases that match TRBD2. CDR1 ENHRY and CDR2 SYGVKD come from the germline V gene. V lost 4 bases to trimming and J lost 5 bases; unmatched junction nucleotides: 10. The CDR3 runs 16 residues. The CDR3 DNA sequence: TGTGCCATCAGTGCGCGGCGGGAGGACCATAACAATGAGCAGTTCTTC. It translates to CAISARREDHNNEQFF.

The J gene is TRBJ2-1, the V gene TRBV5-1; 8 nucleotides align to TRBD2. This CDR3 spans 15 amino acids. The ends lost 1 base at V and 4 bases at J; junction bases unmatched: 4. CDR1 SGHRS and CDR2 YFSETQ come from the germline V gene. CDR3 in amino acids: CASSLKRERYNEQFF. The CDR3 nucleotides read TGCGCCAGCAGCTTGAAGCGGGAGCGATACAATGAGCAGTTCTTC. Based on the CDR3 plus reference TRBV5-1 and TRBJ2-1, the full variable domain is KAGVTQTPRYLIKTRGQQVTLSCSPISGHRSVSWYQQTPGQGLQFLFEYFSETQRNKGNFPGRFSGRQFSNSRSEMNVSTLELGDSALYLCASSLKRERYNEQFFGPGTRLTVL.

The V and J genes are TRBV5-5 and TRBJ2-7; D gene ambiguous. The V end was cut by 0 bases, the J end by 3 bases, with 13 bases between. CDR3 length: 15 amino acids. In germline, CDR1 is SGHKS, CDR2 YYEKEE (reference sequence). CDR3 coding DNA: TGTGCCAGCAGCTTGGCCAAACAGTCTCTCTACGAGCAGTACTTC. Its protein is CASSLAKQSLYEQYF.

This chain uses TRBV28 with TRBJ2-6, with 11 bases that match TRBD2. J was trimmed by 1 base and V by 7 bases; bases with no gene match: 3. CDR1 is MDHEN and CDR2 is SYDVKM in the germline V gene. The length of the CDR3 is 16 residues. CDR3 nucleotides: TGTGCCAGCATAGCGGGGGGGCCGTCTGGGGCCAACGTCCTGACTTTC. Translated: CASIAGGPSGANVLTF.

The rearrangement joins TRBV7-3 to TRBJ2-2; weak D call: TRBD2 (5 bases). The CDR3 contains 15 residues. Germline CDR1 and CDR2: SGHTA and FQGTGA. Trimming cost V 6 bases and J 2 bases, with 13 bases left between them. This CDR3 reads CASRLGAANTGELFF. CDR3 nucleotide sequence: TGTGCCAGCAGGTTGGGAGCGGCAAACACCGGGGAGCTGTTTTTT. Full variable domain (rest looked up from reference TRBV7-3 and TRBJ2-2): GAGVSQTPSNKVTEKGKYVELRCDPISGHTALYWYRQSLGQGPEFLIYFQGTGAADDSGLPNDRFFAVRPEGSVSTLKIQRTERGDSAVYLCASRLGAANTGELFFGEGSRLTVL.

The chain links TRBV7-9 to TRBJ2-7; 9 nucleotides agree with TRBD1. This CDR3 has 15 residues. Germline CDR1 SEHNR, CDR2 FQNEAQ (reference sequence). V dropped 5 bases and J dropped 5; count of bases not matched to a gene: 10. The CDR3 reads CASSTTGTGSHEQYF. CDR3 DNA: TGTGCCAGCAGCACGACCGGGACAGGGTCCCACGAGCAGTACTTC.

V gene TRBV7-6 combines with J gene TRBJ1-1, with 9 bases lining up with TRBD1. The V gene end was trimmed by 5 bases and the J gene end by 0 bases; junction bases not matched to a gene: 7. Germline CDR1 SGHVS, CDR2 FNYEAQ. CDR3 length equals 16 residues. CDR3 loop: CASSPRTGVLNTEAFF. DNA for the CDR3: TGTGCCAGCAGCCCGAGGACAGGGGTACTGAACACTGAAGCTTTCTTT.

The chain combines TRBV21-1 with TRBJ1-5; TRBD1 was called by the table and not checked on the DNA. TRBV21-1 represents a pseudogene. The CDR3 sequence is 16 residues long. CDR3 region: CASSKDGQGINQPQHF. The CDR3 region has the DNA TGTGCCAGCAGCAAAGATGGACAGGGCATCAATCAGCCCCAGCATTTT.

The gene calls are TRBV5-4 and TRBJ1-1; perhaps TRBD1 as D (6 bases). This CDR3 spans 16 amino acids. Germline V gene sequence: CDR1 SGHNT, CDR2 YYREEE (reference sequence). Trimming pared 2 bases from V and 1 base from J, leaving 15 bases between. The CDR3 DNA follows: TGTGCCAGCAGCTTTAAGGGGGGGGCTAGGAACACTGAAGCTTTCTTT. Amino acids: CASSFKGGARNTEAFF.

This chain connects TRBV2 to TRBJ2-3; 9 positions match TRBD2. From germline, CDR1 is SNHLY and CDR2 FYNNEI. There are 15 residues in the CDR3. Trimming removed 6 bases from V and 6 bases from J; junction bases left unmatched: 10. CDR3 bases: TGTGCCAGCAGGATGGGACTAGCTCAGGCCGATACGCAGTATTTT. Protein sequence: CASRMGLAQADTQYF.

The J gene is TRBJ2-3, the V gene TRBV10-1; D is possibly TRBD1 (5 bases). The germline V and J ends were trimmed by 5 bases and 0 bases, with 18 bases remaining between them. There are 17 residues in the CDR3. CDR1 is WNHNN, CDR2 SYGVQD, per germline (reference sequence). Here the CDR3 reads CASSKKAGQISTDTQYF. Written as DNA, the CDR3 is TGCGCCAGCAGTAAGAAAGCTGGACAAATTAGCACAGATACGCAGTATTTT.

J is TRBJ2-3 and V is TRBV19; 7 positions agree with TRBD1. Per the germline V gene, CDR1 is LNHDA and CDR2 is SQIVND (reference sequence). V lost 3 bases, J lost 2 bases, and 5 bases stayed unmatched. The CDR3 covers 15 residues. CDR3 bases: TGTGCCAGTAGTATGGGGACAGAATACACAGATACGCAGTATTTT. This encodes CASSMGTEYTDTQYF.

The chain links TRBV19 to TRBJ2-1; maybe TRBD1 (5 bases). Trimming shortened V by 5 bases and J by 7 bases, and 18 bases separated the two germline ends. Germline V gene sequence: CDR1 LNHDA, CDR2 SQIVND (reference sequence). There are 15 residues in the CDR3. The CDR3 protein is CASSAPQVSRNEQFF. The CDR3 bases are TGTGCCAGTAGTGCCCCACAGGTATCTAGGAATGAGCAGTTCTTC.

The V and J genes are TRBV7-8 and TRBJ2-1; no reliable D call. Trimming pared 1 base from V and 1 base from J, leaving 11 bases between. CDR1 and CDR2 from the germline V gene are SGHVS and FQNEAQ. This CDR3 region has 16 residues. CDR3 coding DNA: TGTGCCAGCAGCTTAGAGGCGGTGGGTTCCTACAATGAGCAGTTCTTC. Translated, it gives CASSLEAVGSYNEQFF.

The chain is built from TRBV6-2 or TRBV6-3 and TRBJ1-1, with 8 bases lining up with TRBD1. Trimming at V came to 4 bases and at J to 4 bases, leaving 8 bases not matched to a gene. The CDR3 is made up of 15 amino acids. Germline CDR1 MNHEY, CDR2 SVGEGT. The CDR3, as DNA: TGTGCCAGCAGTTTGGGCAGGGGGCGCATCACTGAAGCTTTCTTT. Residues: CASSLGRGRITEAFF.

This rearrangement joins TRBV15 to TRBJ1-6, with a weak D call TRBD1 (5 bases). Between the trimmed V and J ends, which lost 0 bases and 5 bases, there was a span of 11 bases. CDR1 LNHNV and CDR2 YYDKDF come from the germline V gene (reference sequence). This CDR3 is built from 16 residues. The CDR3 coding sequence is TGTGCCACCAGCAGAGATTTGTCGGGGGATAATTCACCCCTCCACTTT. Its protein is CATSRDLSGDNSPLHF.

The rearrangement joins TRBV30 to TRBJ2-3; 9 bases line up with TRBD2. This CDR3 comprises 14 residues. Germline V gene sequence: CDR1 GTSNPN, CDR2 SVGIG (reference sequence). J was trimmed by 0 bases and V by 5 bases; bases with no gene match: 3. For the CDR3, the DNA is TGTGCCTGGGGACTAGCGATGAGCACAGATACGCAGTATTTT. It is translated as CAWGLAMSTDTQYF.

For the CDR3, the DNA is TGTGCCAGCAGGCGGGAGTTGGGCACCGGGGAGCTGTTTTTT. As protein: CASRRELGTGELFF. The genes are TRBV3-1 (or the pseudogene TRBV3-2) and TRBJ2-2, with TRBD2 matching 7 bases. The CDR3 is made up of 14 amino acids. Trimming took 6 bases from V and 4 from J; bases not matched to a gene: 5. Germline V lookup: CDR1 LGHDT, CDR2 YNNKEL (reference sequence).

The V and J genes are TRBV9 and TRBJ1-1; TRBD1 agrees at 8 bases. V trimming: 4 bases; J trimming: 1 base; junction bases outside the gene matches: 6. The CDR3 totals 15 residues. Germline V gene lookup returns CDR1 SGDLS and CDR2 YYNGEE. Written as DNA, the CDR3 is TGTGCCAGCAGCCCAAATGGACAGGGGAACACTGAAGCTTTCTTT. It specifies CASSPNGQGNTEAFF.

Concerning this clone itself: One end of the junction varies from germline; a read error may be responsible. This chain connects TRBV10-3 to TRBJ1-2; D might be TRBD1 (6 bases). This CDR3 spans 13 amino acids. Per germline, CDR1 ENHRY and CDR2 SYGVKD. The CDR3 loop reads CALSPQGGYGYTF. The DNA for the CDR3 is TGTGCCCTCAGTCCACAGGGAGGGTATGGCTACACCTTC.

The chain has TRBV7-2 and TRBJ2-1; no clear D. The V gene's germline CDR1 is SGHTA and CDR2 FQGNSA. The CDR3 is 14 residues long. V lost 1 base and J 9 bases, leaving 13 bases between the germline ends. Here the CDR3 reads CASSLVGGSGEQFF. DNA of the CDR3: TGTGCCAGCAGCTTAGTTGGTGGGTCGGGTGAGCAGTTCTTC.

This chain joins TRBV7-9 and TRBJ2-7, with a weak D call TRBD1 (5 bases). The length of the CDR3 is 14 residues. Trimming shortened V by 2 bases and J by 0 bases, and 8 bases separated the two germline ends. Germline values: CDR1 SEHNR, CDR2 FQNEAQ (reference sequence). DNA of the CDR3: TGTGCCAGCAGCTTACAGACAGACTCCTACGAGCAGTACTTC. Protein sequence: CASSLQTDSYEQYF.